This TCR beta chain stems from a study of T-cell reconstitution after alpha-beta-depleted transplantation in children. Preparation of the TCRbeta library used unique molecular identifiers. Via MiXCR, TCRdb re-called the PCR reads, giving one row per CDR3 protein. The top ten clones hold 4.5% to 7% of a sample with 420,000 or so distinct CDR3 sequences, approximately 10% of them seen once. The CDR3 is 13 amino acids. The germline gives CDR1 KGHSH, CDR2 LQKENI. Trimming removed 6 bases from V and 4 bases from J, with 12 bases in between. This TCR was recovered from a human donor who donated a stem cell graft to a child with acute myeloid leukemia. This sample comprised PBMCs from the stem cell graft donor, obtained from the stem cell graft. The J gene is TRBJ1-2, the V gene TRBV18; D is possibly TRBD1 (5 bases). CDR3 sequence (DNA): TGTGCCAGCTCTCAAGGGGTTCCCTATGGCTACACCTTC. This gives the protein CASSQGVPYGYTF. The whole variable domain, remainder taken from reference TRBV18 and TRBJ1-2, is NAGVMQNPRHLVRRRGQEARLRCSPMKGHSHVYWYRQLPEEGLKFMVYLQKENIIDESGMPKERFSAEFPKEGPSILRIQQVVRGDSAAYFCASSQGVPYGYTFGSGTRLTVV.